The source of this TCR beta chain is a study of Graves' ophthalmopathy and Graves' hyperthyroidism. The TCR beta CDR3 regions underwent amplification from RNA transcripts. RT-PCR in the first round used HTBI primers; a second-round multiplex PCR followed. TCRdb processed the multiplex PCR reads anew with MiXCR; each CDR3 protein has one entry. The sample yields 450,000 or so distinct CDR3 sequences, around 15% seen once. This clonotype was seen many times. The CDR3 has 15 residues. V lost 2 bases and J lost 0, with 8 bases in between. Germline-derived CDR1 and CDR2 are MNHNS and SASEGT. The sequence was obtained from a woman aged 25 to 39 with Graves' ophthalmopathy. The gene calls are TRBV6-1 and TRBJ1-5, with unresolved D. The sample taken for sequencing was blood. This CDR3 reads CASSENRDSNQPQHF. CDR3 in DNA: TGTGCCAGCAGTGAAAACAGAGATAGCAATCAGCCCCAGCATTTT.